This TCR beta chain was identified in a study of spatial heterogeneity in lung cancer. Study outcomes and limitations: Blood showed ubiquitous tumor TCRs more often at resection than at routine follow-up.

About this clonotype: Its antigen is undetermined.

Deletions cut 1 base from V and 2 bases from J, with 15 bases between. There are 16 residues in the CDR3. Germline values: CDR1 SGHVS, CDR2 FQNEAQ. Time point denoted: blood at routine non-recurrence follow-up after resection. Unsorted whole RNA of tumor, nontumor lung or frozen PBMC was sequenced. The study tagged each TCR cDNA molecule with a unique molecular identifier. TCRdb ran MiXCR on the 5' RACE reads and lists one entry per CDR3 protein. Altogether about 100,000 distinct CDR3 sequences are present, approximately 20% being singletons, with the ten largest covering roughly 22%. This chain joins TRBV7-8 and TRBJ2-7; tentatively, D is TRBD2 (6 bases). Material: PBMCs, obtained at follow-up. This sequence originates from a male donor with early-stage non-small cell lung cancer. The CDR3 DNA is TGTGCCAGCAGCTTAGGCTCTGGAGGGAAGACCTACGAGCAGTACTTC. Protein: CASSLGSGGKTYEQYF. The full variable domain, with the rest looked up from reference TRBV7-8 and TRBJ2-7, is GAGVSQSPRYKVAKRGQDVALRCDPISGHVSLFWYQQALGQGPEFLTYFQNEAQLDKSGLPSDRFFAERPEGSVSTLKIQRTQQEDSAVYLCASSLGSGGKTYEQYFGPGTRLTVT.